This T cell receptor beta chain came from a study of cytotoxic CD8 clonotypes in ibrutinib-treated CLL. General study results and limits: Clonality at baseline surpassed age-matched healthy donors and tracked circulating CD8+ T-cell counts.

The protocol was immunoSEQ multiplex PCR, while the TCRdb copy is restricted to in-frame clones and leaves out a portion. The profile shows approximately 210,000 clones, around 72% of them singletons. CDR3 size: 19 residues. Germline V CDR1 and CDR2: PRHDT, FYEKMQ (reference sequence). V was clipped by 4 bases and J by 1 base; unmatched bases: 6. Concerning this clone: The antigen is unknown.

The sequence came from a human donor with chronic lymphocytic leukemia. Sample: PBMCs, taken after 24 months of ibrutinib treatment. This chain uses TRBV13 with TRBJ2-6; 14 bases fit TRBD2. Written as DNA, the CDR3 is TGTGCCAGCAGCTCCCTGGGACTAGCGGGAGTATCTGGGGCCAACGTCCTGACTTTC. Its protein product is CASSSLGLAGVSGANVLTF.